What follows are 9 T cell receptor beta chains derived from one specimen sequenced in a study of cytomegalovirus exposure and HLA in healthy donors. The PCR was carried out with 60 Vbeta primers and 13 Jbeta primers. Measured with immunoSEQ multiplex PCR; TCRdb has only the in-frame clones, and not every one. Of around 110,000 clones listed, 60% to 85% are singletons. Sequenced material: PBMCs. Source of these receptors: a male donor in good health and CMV-seropositive.

The rearrangement joins TRBV4-1 to TRBJ1-2; D is unresolved. V was cut by 8 bases and J by 4 bases, with 17 bases left in between. The length of the CDR3 is 14 residues. CDR1 and CDR2 from the germline V gene are MGHRA and YSYEKL. Here the CDR3 DNA reads TGCGCCAGCTCCCCGTCCCACAGCTCCTATGGCTACACCTTC. It specifies CASSPSHSSYGYTF.

This clone was counted a single time. J is TRBJ1-2 and V is TRBV6-6; 9 bases agree with TRBD1. Germline assignment: CDR1 MNHNY and CDR2 SVGAGI (reference sequence). CDR3 size: 14 residues. The V and J ends lost 5 bases and 8 bases, in that order; junction bases with no gene match: 9. The CDR3 loop is CASSTKQGAGGYTF. CDR3 nucleotides: TGTGCCAGCAGTACCAAACAGGGGGCGGGGGGCTACACCTTC.

The rearrangement joins TRBV27 to TRBJ2-1; 11 bases match TRBD2. This CDR3 region has 16 residues. After removal of 0 bases from V and 4 bases from J, the junction contained 2 bases not matched to a gene. Germline assignment: CDR1 MNHEY and CDR2 SMNVEV (reference sequence). The CDR3 sequence: CASSLSWTSGYNEQFF. CDR3 nucleotide sequence: TGTGCCAGCAGTTTATCGTGGACTAGCGGGTACAATGAGCAGTTCTTC.

The chain joins TRBV7-9 to TRBJ1-1, with TRBD1 matching 9 bases. The CDR3 has 17 amino acids. Germline CDR1 and CDR2: SEHNR and FQNEAQ (reference sequence). Trimming took 1 base from V and 3 from J; bases not matched to a gene: 9. The CDR3 loop reads CASSLVPGQGRDTEAFF. The CDR3 bases are TGTGCCAGCAGCTTAGTGCCGGGACAGGGTAGGGACACTGAAGCTTTCTTT.

Only one count was recorded for this clone. V gene TRBV5-4 combines with J gene TRBJ2-6; 8 bases fit TRBD1. Germline CDR1 is SGHNT and CDR2 is YYREEE (reference sequence). With V trimmed by 3 bases and J by 0 bases, 5 bases remained unmatched. CDR3 length equals 17 residues. The CDR3 DNA reads as TGTGCCAGCAGCTCCCGGGACAGGCCCTCTGGGGCCAACGTCCTGACTTTC. This codes for CASSSRDRPSGANVLTF.

This clone was detected only a few times. The gene calls are TRBV27 and TRBJ1-4; D unresolved. Germline V gene sequence: CDR1 MNHEY, CDR2 SMNVEV (reference sequence). Trimming cost V 5 bases and J 11 bases, with 21 bases left between them. This CDR3 spans 15 amino acids. The DNA for the CDR3 is TGTGCCAGCAGTACGACTTCGACCCCTCCGGGGAAACTGTTTTTT. Translation: CASSTTSTPPGKLFF.

The rearrangement joins TRBV5-4 to TRBJ1-1, with a weak D call TRBD1 (6 bases). Germline V CDR1 and CDR2: SGHNT, YYREEE (reference sequence). This CDR3 is built from 14 residues. V gave up 0 bases and J gave up 0 bases, with 6 bases separating them. This CDR3 reads CASSLGQVNTEAFF. The CDR3 DNA reads TGTGCCAGCAGCTTGGGACAGGTGAACACTGAAGCTTTCTTT.

The chain employs TRBV6-1 and TRBJ2-3, with TRBD2 as a possible D gene (5 bases). Germline V gene sequence: CDR1 MNHNS, CDR2 SASEGT. The CDR3 is 13 amino acids. The ends were cut back, 0 bases at V and 7 bases at J, with 8 bases in the middle. The CDR3 reads CASSEADGNTQYF. CDR3 DNA sequence: TGTGCCAGCAGTGAAGCCGACGGGAATACGCAGTATTTT.

In regard to this clone: Relative to the germline gene, one junction end is altered; a read error may explain this. The chain is built from TRBV28 and TRBJ1-2; 7 bases line up with TRBD1. Germline CDR1 and CDR2: MDHEN and SYDVKM. This CDR3 has 13 amino acids. CDR3 amino acids: CASSLGTAVSFPF. The CDR3 nucleotides are TGTGCCAGCAGTCTAGGGACAGCGGTATCGTTTCCCTTC.